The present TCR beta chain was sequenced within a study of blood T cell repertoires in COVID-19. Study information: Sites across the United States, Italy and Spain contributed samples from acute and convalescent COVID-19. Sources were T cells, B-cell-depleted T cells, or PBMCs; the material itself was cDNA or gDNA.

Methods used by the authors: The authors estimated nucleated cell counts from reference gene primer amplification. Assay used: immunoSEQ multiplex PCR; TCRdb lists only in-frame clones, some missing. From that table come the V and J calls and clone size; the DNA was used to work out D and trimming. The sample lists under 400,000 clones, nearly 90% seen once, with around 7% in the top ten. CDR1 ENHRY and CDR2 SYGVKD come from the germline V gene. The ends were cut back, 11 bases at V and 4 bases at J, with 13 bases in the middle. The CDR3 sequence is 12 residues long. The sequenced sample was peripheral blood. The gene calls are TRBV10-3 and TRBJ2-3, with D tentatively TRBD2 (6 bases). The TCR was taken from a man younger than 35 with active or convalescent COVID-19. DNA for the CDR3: TGTGCCGGGGGGAAGGCCCCAGATACGCAGTATTTT. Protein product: CAGGKAPDTQYF.